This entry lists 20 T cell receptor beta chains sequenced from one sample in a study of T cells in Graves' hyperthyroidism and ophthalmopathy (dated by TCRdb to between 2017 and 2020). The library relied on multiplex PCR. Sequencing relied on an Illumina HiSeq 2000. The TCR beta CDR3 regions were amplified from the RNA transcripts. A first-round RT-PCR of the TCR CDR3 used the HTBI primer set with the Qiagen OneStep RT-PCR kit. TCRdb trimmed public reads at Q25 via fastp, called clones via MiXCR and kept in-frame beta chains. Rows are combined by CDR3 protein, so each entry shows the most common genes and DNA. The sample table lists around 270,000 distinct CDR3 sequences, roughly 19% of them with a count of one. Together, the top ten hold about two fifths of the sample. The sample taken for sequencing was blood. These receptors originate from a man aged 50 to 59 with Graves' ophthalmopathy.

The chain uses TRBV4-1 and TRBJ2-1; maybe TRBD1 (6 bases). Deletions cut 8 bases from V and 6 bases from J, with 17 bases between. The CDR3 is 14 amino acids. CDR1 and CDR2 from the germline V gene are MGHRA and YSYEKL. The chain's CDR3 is CASVGRGSGNEQFF. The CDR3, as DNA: TGCGCCAGCGTGGGCAGGGGAAGTGGCAATGAGCAGTTCTTC.

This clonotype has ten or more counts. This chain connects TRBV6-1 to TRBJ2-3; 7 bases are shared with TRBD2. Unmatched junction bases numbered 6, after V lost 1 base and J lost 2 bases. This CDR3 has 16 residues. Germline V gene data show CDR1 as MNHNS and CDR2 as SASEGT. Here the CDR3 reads CASSEEVGDYTDTQYF. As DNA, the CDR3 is TGTGCCAGCAGTGAAGAAGTGGGGGACTACACAGATACGCAGTATTTT.

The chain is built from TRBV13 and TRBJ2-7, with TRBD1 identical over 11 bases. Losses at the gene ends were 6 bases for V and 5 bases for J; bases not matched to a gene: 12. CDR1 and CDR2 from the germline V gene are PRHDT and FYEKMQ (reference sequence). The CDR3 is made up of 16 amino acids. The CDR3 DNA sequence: TGTGCCAGCAGTAACCCGCCGGGACAGGGGGTCCACGAGCAGTACTTC. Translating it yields CASSNPPGQGVHEQYF. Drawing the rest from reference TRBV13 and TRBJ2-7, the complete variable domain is AAGVIQSPRHLIKEKRETATLKCYPIPRHDTVYWYQQGPGQDPQFLISFYEKMQSDKGSIPDRFSAQQFSDYHSELNMSSLELGDSALYFCASSNPPGQGVHEQYFGPGTRLTVT.

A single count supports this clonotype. The CDR3 DNA is TGTGCCAGTAGTGCCGGTGGCACGAGCTCTGGGGCCAACGTCCTGACTTTC. Its protein is CASSAGGTSSGANVLTF. J is TRBJ2-6 and V is TRBV19; D is undetermined. V was clipped by 5 bases and J by 0 bases, with 14 bases between them. The CDR3 is 17 residues long. The germline gives CDR1 LNHDA, CDR2 SQIVND (reference sequence).

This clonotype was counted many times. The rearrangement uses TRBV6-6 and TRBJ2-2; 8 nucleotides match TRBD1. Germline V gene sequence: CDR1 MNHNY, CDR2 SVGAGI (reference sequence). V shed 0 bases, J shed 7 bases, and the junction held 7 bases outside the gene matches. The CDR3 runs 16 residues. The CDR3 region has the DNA TGTGCCAGCAGTTACTCTAGGACAGGGTCGAACGGGGAGCTGTTTTTT. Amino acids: CASSYSRTGSNGELFF.

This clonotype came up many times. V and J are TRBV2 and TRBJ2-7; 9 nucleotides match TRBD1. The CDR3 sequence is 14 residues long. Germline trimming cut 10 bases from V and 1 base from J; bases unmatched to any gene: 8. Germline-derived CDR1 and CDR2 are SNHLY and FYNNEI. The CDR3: CATQSGTGSYEQYF. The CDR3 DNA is TGTGCCACCCAGTCCGGGACAGGGTCCTACGAGCAGTACTTC. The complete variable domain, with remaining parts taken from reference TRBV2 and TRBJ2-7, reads EPEVTQTPSHQVTQMGQEVILRCVPISNHLYFYWYRQILGQKVEFLVSFYNNEISEKSEIFDDQFSVERPDGSNFTLKIRSTKLEDSAMYFCATQSGTGSYEQYFGPGTRLTVT.

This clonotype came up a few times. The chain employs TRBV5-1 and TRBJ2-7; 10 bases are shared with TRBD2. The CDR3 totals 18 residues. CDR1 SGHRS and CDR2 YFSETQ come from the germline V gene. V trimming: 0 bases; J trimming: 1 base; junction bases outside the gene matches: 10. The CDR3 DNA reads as TGCGCCAGCAGCTTGGTAGGTTCCGGACTAGCGGAGTCCTACGAGCAGTACTTC. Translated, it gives CASSLVGSGLAESYEQYF.

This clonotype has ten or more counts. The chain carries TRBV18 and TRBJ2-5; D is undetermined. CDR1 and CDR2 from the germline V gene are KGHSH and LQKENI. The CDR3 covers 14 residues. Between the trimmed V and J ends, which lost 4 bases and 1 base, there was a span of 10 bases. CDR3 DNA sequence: TGTGCCAGCTCACGGCAGGCGACCCAAGAGACCCAGTACTTC. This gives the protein CASSRQATQETQYF. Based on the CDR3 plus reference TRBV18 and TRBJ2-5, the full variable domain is NAGVMQNPRHLVRRRGQEARLRCSPMKGHSHVYWYRQLPEEGLKFMVYLQKENIIDESGMPKERFSAEFPKEGPSILRIQQVVRGDSAAYFCASSRQATQETQYFGPGTRLLVL.

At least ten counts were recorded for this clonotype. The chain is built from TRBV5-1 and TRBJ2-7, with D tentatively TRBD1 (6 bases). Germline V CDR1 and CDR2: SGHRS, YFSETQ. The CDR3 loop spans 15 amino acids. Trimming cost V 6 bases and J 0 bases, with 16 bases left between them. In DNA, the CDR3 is TGCGCCAGCACCATGGGTCCGGACAGCTCCTACGAGCAGTACTTC. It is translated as CASTMGPDSSYEQYF.

DNA of the CDR3: TGTGCCAGCAGCGCAGGGACTAGCGGGAGTGGAGAGACCCAGTACTTC. Residues: CASSAGTSGSGETQYF. The chain joins TRBV7-2 to TRBJ2-5; TRBD2 agrees at 14 bases. Germline CDR1 SGHTA, CDR2 FQGNSA. The V and J ends lost 5 bases and 4 bases, in that order; junction bases with no gene match: 6. The length of the CDR3 is 16 residues. Using reference TRBV7-2 and TRBJ2-5 for the parts outside the CDR3, the full variable domain is GAGVSQSPSNKVTEKGKDVELRCDPISGHTALYWYRQSLGQGLEFLIYFQGNSAPDKSGLPSDRFSAERTGGSVSTLTIQRTQQEDSAVYLCASSAGTSGSGETQYFGPGTRLLVL.

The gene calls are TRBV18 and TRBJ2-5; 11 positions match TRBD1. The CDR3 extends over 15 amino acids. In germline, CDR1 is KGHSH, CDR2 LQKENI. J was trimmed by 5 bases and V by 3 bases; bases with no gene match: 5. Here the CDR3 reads CASSPWTGGYETQYF. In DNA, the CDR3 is TGTGCCAGCTCACCTTGGACAGGGGGCTATGAGACCCAGTACTTC.

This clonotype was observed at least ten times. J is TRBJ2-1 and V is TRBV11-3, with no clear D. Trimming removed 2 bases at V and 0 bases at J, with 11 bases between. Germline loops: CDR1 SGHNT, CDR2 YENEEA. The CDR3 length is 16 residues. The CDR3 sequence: CASSLSSYDSYNEQFF. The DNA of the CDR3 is TGTGCCAGCAGCTTATCATCTTATGACTCCTACAATGAGCAGTTCTTC. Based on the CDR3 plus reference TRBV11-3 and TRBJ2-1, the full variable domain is EAGVVQSPRYKIIEKKQPVAFWCNPISGHNTLYWYLQNLGQGPELLIRYENEEAVDDSQLPKDRFSAERLKGVDSTLKIQPAELGDSAVYLCASSLSSYDSYNEQFFGPGTRLTVL.

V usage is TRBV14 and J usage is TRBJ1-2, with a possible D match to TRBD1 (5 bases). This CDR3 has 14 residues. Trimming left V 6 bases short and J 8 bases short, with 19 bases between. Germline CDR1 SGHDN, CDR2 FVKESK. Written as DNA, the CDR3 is TGTGCCAGCAGTATATCGCAGGGAGGGAAAGGCTACACCTTC. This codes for CASSISQGGKGYTF.

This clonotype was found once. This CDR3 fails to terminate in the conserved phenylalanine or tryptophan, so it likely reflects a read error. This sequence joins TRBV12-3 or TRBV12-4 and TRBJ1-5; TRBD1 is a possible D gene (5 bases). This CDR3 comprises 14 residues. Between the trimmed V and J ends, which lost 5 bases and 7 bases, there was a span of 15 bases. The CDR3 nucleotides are TGTGCCAGCAGTCCTGGGACGGCCGCCCAGCCCCAGCATTCT. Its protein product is CASSPGTAAQPQHS.

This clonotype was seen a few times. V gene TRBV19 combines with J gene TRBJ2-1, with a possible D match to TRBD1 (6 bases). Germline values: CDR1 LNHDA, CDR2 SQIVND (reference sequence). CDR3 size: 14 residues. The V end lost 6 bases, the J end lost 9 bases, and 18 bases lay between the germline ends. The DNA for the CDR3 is TGTGCCAGTAGGCTCTCAGGGGTGTACGGTGAGCAGTTCTTC. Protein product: CASRLSGVYGEQFF.

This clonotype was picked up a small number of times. The CDR3 sequence is CATRLREGQPQHF. Written as DNA, the CDR3 is TGTGCCACCAGGCTCAGGGAAGGTCAGCCCCAGCATTTT. The rearrangement links TRBV24-1 to TRBJ1-5; D perhaps matches TRBD1 (5 bases). Germline loops: CDR1 KGHDR, CDR2 SFDVKD. CDR3 length: 13 residues. V lost 7 bases and J 6 bases, leaving 12 bases between the germline ends.

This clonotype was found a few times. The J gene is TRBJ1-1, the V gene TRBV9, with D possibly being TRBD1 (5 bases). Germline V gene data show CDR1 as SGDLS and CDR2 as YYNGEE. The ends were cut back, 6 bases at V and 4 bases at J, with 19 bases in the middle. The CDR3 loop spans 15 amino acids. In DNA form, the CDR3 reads TGTGCCAGCAACGATCCGGGGGGAGGGGTCACTGAAGCTTTCTTT. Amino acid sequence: CASNDPGGGVTEAFF.

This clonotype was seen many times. For the CDR3, the DNA is TGTGCCAGCAGCCAAGATTTTGCGACGGTTGGGAACACCGGGGAGCTGTTTTTT. Its translation: CASSQDFATVGNTGELFF. The chain has TRBV3-1 and TRBJ2-2, with D uncertain. From germline, CDR1 is LGHDT and CDR2 YNNKEL (reference sequence). There are 18 residues in the CDR3. Deletions cut 0 bases from V and 1 base from J, with 15 bases between.

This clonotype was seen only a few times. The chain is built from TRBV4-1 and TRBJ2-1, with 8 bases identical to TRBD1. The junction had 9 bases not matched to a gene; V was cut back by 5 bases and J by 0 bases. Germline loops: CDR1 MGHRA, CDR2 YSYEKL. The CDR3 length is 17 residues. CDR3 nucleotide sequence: TGCGCCAGCAGCACCAGCACAGGGGGAAGCTCCTACAATGAGCAGTTCTTC. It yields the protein CASSTSTGGSSYNEQFF.

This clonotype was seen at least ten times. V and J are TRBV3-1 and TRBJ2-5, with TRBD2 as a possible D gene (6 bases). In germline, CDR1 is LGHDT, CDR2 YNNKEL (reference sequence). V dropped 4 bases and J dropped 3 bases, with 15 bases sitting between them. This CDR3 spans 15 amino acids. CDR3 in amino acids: CASSPHGGEKETQYF. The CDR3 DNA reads TGTGCCAGCAGCCCGCACGGGGGAGAAAAAGAGACCCAGTACTTC.